The next 12 T cell receptor beta chains were all read from a single sample in a study of PD-L1 blockade in urothelial cancer. Produced via immunoSEQ multiplex PCR; TCRdb's table is partial and in-frame only. The data show some 30,000 clones, around 87% seen once. This specimen was PBMCs, taken around atezolizumab (anti-PD-L1) treatment. The receptor set was obtained from a man aged 50 or older with urothelial cancer.

The chain has TRBV2 and TRBJ2-7; possible D gene TRBD2, 5 bases. Trimming pared 5 bases from V and 2 bases from J, leaving 16 bases between. CDR1 and CDR2 from the germline V gene are SNHLY and FYNNEI. This CDR3 is built from 15 residues. CDR3 DNA sequence: TGTGCCAGCAGTAGTGGGAGACTAACAACCTACGAGCAGTACTTC. Translating it yields CASSSGRLTTYEQYF.

The chain couples TRBV27 to TRBJ1-4; D possibly corresponds to TRBD1 (6 bases). Trimming took 5 bases from V and 11 from J, leaving 15 bases between them. The CDR3 covers 13 residues. Per germline, CDR1 MNHEY and CDR2 SMNVEV (reference sequence). The CDR3 reads CASSPLGGGKLFF. CDR3 bases: TGTGCCAGCAGTCCGCTGGGAGGGGGGAAACTGTTTTTT.

The chain recombines TRBV25-1 with TRBJ2-1; tentatively, D is TRBD1 (5 bases). CDR1 is MGHDK and CDR2 is SYGVNS in the germline V gene. V dropped 3 bases and J dropped 6 bases, with 12 bases sitting between them. The CDR3 extends over 14 amino acids. The CDR3 region has the DNA TGTGCCAGCAGTGACAGGGTGGTGGGCAATGAGCAGTTCTTC. Residues: CASSDRVVGNEQFF.

The chain joins TRBV28 to TRBJ2-2, with 11 bases aligning to TRBD1. The CDR3 spans 15 residues. V shed 6 bases, J shed 6 bases, and the junction held 6 bases outside the gene matches. Germline assignment: CDR1 MDHEN and CDR2 SYDVKM. Here the CDR3 reads CASRPDRGRAGELFF. The CDR3 nucleotides are TGTGCCAGCAGACCGGACAGGGGGCGGGCCGGGGAGCTGTTTTTT.

The chain carries TRBV19 and TRBJ2-7; 8 bases are shared with TRBD1. Germline-derived CDR1 and CDR2 are LNHDA and SQIVND (reference sequence). J was trimmed by 3 bases and V by 5 bases; bases with no gene match: 9. This CDR3 contains 15 residues. CDR3 in amino acids: CASSSWTGLNYEQYF. CDR3 coding DNA: TGTGCCAGTAGTTCATGGACAGGGTTGAACTACGAGCAGTACTTC.

The gene calls are TRBV12-5 and TRBJ2-3; D is possibly TRBD2 (5 bases). Trimming left V 1 base short and J 0 bases short, with 8 bases between. CDR3 length: 15 amino acids. CDR1 and CDR2 (germline): LGHNT, FRNRAP. The CDR3 nucleotides read TGTGCTAGTGGTTTGGGAGAGGGCAGCACAGATACGCAGTATTTT. This gives the protein CASGLGEGSTDTQYF.

This sequence joins TRBV2 and TRBJ2-3; D remains ambiguous. The CDR3 runs 12 residues. The V end lost 8 bases, the J end lost 2 bases, and 8 bases lay between the germline ends. The V gene's germline CDR1 is SNHLY and CDR2 FYNNEI. CDR3 region: CASVRLTDTQYF. CDR3 DNA sequence: TGTGCCAGCGTGAGACTCACAGATACGCAGTATTTT.

In its sample, this clone was seen once. This chain joins TRBV6-1 and TRBJ2-2; 8 bases are a match to TRBD2. Germline CDR1 is MNHNS and CDR2 is SASEGT. This CDR3 comprises 15 residues. Unmatched junction bases numbered 4, after V lost 0 bases and J lost 7 bases. The CDR3 DNA sequence: TGTGCCAGCAGTGAAGCTGGTAGCGGGAACGGGGAGCTGTTTTTT. Translated, it gives CASSEAGSGNGELFF.

J is TRBJ2-1 and V is TRBV10-2; D gene unclear. Trimming removed 8 bases from V and 0 bases from J, with 11 bases in between. The CDR3 is made up of 14 amino acids. Germline values: CDR1 WSHSY, CDR2 SAAADI. The CDR3 loop reads CASGPLSSYNEQFF. As DNA, the CDR3 is TGCGCCAGCGGTCCTCTGAGCTCCTACAATGAGCAGTTCTTC.

This sequence joins TRBV2 and TRBJ2-3; TRBD1 matches 12 bases. Germline trimming cut 8 bases from V and 2 bases from J; bases unmatched to any gene: 8. Germline-derived CDR1 and CDR2 are SNHLY and FYNNEI. This CDR3 contains 16 residues. CDR3 in amino acids: CASSGGQGANTDTQYF. For the CDR3, the DNA is TGTGCCAGCTCAGGGGGACAGGGGGCGAACACAGATACGCAGTATTTT.

The chain has TRBV15 and TRBJ2-7, with a possible D match to TRBD2 (6 bases). The ends were cut back, 0 bases at V and 6 bases at J, with 15 bases in the middle. This CDR3 has 15 amino acids. Germline CDR1 and CDR2: LNHNV and YYDKDF (reference sequence). The CDR3 reads CATSRDPNPGSEQYF. The CDR3 nucleotides are TGTGCCACCAGCAGAGACCCCAATCCCGGGAGCGAGCAGTACTTC. Full variable domain (missing parts from reference TRBV15 and TRBJ2-7): DAMVIQNPRYQVTQFGKPVTLSCSQTLNHNVMYWYQQKSSQAPKLLFHYYDKDFNNEADTPDNFQSRRPNTSFCFLDIRSPGLGDTAMYLCATSRDPNPGSEQYFGPGTRLTVT.

The rearrangement links TRBV14 to TRBJ2-2, with TRBD1 identical over 9 bases. Germline-derived CDR1 and CDR2 are SGHDN and FVKESK. CDR3 size: 17 residues. The ends lost 4 bases at V and 2 bases at J; junction bases unmatched: 8. In DNA form, the CDR3 reads TGTGCCAGCAGCCCCTACAGGGGGCTATCAAACACCGGGGAGCTGTTTTTT. It encodes CASSPYRGLSNTGELFF.